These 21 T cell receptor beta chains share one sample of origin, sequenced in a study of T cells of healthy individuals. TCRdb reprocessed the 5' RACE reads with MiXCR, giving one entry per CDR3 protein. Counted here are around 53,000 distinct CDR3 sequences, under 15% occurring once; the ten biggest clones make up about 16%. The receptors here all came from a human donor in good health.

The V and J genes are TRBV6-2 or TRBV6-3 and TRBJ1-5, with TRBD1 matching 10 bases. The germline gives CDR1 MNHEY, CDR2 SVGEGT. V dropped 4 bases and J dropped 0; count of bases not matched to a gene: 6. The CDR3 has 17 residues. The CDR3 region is CASSWDRGEYSNQPQHF. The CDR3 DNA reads TGTGCCAGCAGTTGGGACAGGGGCGAATATAGCAATCAGCCCCAGCATTTT.

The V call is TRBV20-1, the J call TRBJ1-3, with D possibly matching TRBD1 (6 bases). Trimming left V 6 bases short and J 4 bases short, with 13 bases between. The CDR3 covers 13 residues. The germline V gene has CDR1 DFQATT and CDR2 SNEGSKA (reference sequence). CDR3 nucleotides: TGCAGTGCGACGCAGGGGATGGGAAACACCATATATTTT. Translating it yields CSATQGMGNTIYF.

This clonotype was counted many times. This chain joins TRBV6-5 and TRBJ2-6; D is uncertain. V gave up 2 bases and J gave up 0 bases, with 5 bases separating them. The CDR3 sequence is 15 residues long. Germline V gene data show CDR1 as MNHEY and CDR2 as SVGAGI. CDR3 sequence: CASSYLLSGANVLTF. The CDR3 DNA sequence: TGTGCCAGCAGTTACCTTCTCTCTGGGGCCAACGTCCTGACTTTC.

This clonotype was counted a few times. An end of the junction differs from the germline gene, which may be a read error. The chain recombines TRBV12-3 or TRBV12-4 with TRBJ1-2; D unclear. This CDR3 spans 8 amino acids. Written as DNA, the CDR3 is TGTGCCAGCCCCGCAGGACCCTTC. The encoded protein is CASPAGPF.

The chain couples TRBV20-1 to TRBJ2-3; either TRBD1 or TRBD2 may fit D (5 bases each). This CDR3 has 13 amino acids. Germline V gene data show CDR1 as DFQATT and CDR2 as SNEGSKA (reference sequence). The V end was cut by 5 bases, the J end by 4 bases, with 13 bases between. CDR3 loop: CSASFGTPDTQYF. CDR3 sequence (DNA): TGCAGTGCTTCTTTCGGGACCCCAGATACGCAGTATTTT.

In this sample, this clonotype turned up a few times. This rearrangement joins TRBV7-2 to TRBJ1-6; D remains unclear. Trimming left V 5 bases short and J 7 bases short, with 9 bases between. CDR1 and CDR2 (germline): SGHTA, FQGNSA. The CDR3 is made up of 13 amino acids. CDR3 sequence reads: CASSPEINSPLHF. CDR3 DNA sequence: TGTGCCAGCAGCCCAGAGATCAATTCACCCCTCCACTTT.

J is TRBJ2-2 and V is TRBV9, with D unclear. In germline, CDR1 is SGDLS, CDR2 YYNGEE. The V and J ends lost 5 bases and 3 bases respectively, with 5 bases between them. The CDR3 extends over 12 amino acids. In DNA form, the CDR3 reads TGTGCCAGCAGGGGTGACACCGGGGAGCTGTTTTTT. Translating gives CASRGDTGELFF.

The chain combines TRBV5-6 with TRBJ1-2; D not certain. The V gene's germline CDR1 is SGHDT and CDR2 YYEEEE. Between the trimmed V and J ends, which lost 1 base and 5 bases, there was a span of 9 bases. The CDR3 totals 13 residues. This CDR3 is CASSLKRQYGYTF. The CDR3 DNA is TGTGCCAGCAGCTTGAAAAGGCAGTATGGCTACACCTTC.

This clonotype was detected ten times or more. The CDR3 bases are TGTGCCATCAGGGACACAGACAATGAGCAGTTCTTC. Translated: CAIRDTDNEQFF. The chain couples TRBV10-3 to TRBJ2-1, with D maybe TRBD1 (5 bases). V was pared by 6 bases and J by 5 bases, with 8 bases between. The CDR3 has 12 residues. CDR1 and CDR2 (germline): ENHRY, SYGVKD.

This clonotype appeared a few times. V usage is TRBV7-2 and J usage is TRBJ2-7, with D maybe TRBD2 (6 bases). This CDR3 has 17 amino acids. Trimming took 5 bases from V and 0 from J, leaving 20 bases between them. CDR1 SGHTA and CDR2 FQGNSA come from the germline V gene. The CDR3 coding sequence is TGTGCCAGCAGCCCACTAGCTTCTTGGGGGAGCTCCTACGAGCAGTACTTC. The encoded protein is CASSPLASWGSSYEQYF.

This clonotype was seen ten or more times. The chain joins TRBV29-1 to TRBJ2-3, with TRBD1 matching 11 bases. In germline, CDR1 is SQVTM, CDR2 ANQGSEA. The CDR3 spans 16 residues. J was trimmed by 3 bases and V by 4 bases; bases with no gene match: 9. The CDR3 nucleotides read TGCAGCGTTGGGGGACTTGGACAGGGGGCTACAGATACGCAGTATTTT. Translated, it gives CSVGGLGQGATDTQYF.

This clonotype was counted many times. CDR3 loop: CASSLRIVGSSYEQYF. CDR3 nucleotide sequence: TGTGCCAGCAGCTTACGAATTGTCGGGAGCTCCTACGAGCAGTACTTC. The V and J genes are TRBV11-2 and TRBJ2-7; D is perhaps TRBD2 (6 bases). The V gene's germline CDR1 is SGHAT and CDR2 FQNNGV. V was pared by 2 bases and J by 0 bases, with 14 bases between. The CDR3 runs to 16 residues.

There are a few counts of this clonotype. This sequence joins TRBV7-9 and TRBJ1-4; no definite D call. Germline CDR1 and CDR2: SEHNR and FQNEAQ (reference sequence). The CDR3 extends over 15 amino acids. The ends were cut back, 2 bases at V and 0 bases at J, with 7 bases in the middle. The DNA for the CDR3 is TGTGCCAGCAGCTTATCTCTGGCAACTAATGAAAAACTGTTTTTT. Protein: CASSLSLATNEKLFF.

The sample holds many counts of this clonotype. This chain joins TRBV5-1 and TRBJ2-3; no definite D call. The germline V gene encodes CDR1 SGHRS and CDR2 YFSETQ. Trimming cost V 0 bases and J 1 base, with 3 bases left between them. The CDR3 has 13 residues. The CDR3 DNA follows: TGCGCCAGCAGCTTGGGAGGCACAGATACGCAGTATTTT. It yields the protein CASSLGGTDTQYF.

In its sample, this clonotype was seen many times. As DNA, the CDR3 is TGTGCCAGCTCACCACCGAATAAGAACACTGAAGCTTTCTTT. Protein sequence: CASSPPNKNTEAFF. The chain joins TRBV18 to TRBJ1-1; no reliable D call. Between the trimmed V and J ends, which lost 0 bases and 1 base, there was a span of 6 bases. Germline V gene sequence: CDR1 KGHSH, CDR2 LQKENI. The length of the CDR3 is 14 residues.

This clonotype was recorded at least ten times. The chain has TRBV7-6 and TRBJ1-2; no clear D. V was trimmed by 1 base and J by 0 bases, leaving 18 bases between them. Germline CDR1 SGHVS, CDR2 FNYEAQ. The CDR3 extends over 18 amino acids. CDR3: CASSLDWVLEATNYGYTF. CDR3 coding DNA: TGTGCCAGCAGCTTAGATTGGGTTTTAGAGGCTACTAACTATGGCTACACCTTC. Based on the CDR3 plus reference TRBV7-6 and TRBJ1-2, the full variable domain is GAGVSQSPRYKVTKRGQDVALRCDPISGHVSLYWYRQALGQGPEFLTYFNYEAQQDKSGLPNDRFSAERPEGSISTLTIQRTEQRDSAMYRCASSLDWVLEATNYGYTFGSGTRLTVV.

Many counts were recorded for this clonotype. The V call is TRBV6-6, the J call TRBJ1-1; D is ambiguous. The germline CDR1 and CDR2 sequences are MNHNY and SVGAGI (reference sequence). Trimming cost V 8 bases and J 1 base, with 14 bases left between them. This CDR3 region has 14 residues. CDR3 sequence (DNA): TGTGCCAGCTTTTCCGGCCAACCGAACACTGAAGCTTTCTTT. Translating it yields CASFSGQPNTEAFF.

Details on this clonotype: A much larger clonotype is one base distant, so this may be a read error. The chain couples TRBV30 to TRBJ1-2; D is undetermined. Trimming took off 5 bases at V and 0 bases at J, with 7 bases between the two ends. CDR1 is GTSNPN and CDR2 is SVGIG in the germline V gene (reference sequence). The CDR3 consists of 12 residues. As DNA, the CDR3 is TGTGCCTGGGCTGACGCTAACTATGGCTACACCTTC. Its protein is CAWADANYGYTF.

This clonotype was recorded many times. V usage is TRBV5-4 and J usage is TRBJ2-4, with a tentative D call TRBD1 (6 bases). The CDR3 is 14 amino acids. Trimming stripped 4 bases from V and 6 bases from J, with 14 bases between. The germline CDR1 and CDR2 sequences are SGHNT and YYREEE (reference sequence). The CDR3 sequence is CASSQSRGVNIQYF. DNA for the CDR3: TGTGCCAGCAGCCAGTCCAGGGGAGTAAACATTCAGTACTTC.

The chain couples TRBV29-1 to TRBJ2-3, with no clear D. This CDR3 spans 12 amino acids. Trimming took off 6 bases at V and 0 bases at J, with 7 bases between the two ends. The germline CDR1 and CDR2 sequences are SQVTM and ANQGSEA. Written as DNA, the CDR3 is TGCAGCGTGTCAGAAAGCACAGATACGCAGTATTTT. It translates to CSVSESTDTQYF.

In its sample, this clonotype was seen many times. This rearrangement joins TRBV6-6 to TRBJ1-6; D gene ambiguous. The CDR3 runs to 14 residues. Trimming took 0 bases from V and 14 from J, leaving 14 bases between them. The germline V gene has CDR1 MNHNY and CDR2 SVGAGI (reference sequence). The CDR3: CASSYSTGRGALHF. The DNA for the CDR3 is TGTGCCAGCAGTTACTCGACCGGGCGCGGGGCCCTCCACTTT.